The T cell receptor (beta chain) under discussion was sequenced for a study of CD8 T cells in ankylosing spondylitis. Findings and caveats of the study: Both synovial fluid and blood in reactive arthritis had previously been reported to carry some motif variants.

Each CDR3 protein is one row after TCRdb ran MiXCR on the 5' RACE reads. This repertoire shows fewer than 200,000 distinct CDR3 sequences, about 20% found once; its top ten account for roughly 4.5%. This clonotype was detected ten times or more. Its target is not known. CDR3 length equals 15 residues. V lost 2 bases and J lost 1, with 12 bases in between. Germline V gives CDR1 KGHSH, CDR2 LQKENI. The chain carries TRBV18 and TRBJ2-7; unclear D gene. This TCR was sampled from a male donor under 30 with ankylosing spondylitis or in good health (not recorded which). Sequencing was done on a sample of blood, either unsorted or a sorted T cell fraction (not recorded which). The CDR3, as DNA: TGTGCCAGCTCACCAGAGGACGGTCTGTCCTACGAGCAGTACTTC. Translated, it gives CASSPEDGLSYEQYF.